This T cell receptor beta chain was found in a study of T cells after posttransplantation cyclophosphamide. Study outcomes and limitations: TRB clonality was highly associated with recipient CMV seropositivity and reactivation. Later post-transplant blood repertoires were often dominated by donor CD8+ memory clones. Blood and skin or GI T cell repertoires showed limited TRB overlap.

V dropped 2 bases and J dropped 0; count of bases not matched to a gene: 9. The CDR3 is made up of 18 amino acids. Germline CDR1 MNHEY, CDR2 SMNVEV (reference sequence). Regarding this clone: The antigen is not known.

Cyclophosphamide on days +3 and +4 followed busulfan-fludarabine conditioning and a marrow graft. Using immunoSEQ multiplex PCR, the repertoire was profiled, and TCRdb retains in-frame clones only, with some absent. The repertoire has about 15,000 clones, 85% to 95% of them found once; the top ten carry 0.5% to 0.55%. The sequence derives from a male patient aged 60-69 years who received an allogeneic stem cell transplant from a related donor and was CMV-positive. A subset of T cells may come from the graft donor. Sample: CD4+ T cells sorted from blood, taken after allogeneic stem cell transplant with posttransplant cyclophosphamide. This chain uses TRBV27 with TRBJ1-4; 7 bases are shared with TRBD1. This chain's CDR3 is CASSLITGVPPTNEKLFF. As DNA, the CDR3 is TGTGCCAGCAGTTTAATAACAGGGGTCCCCCCAACTAATGAAAAACTGTTTTTT.